This T cell receptor (beta chain) was sequenced for a study of cytomegalovirus exposure and HLA in healthy donors. Primers for the PCR totalled 60 Vbeta and 13 Jbeta. Sequenced by immunoSEQ multiplex PCR; TCRdb stores in-frame clones only, minus some. Of tens of thousands of clones listed, under 70% were seen once; the top ten hold 5% to 6%. This receptor was taken from a man between 25 and 39 years old in good health and CMV-seropositive. Sequenced sample: PBMCs.

CDR3 bases: TGTGCCAGTAGTCCACCAGGGGGCAGGTACGAGCAGTACTTC. It codes for CASSPPGGRYEQYF. The chain employs TRBV19 and TRBJ2-7; the match to TRBD1 covers 8 bases. The junction had 7 bases not matched to a gene; V was cut back by 5 bases and J by 4 bases. CDR1 and CDR2 from the germline V gene are LNHDA and SQIVND (reference sequence). The CDR3 is made up of 14 amino acids.